The 22 T cell receptor beta chains below all came from one sample that was sequenced in a study of T cells expressing NK-cell markers. TCRdb reprocessed the 5' RACE reads and reports one entry per CDR3 protein, with no DNA. Across about 390,000 distinct CDR3 sequences, the top ten clones capture about 11% of the sample. Sequenced sample: blood T cells: a sorted CD56 or NKG2C T cell subset, CD4+ or CD8+ T cells, or bulk PBMC T cells (not recorded which). The receptor source for this set is a woman in her fifties or sixties in good health.

The gene calls are TRBV30 and TRBJ1-1; absent DNA, TCRdb's TRBD1 call cannot be checked. In germline, CDR1 is GTSNPN, CDR2 SVGIG (reference sequence). CDR3 length: 16 residues. CDR3 sequence: CAWSNPRDRGLAEAFF.

V gene TRBV5-1 combines with J gene TRBJ2-2; TCRdb designates TRBD2, a call that cannot be tested without DNA. The CDR3 totals 18 residues. Germline V CDR1 and CDR2: SGHRS, YFSETQ. CDR3 amino acids: CASSIHPLQGDGTGELFF.

The chain is built from TRBV3-1 and TRBJ2-2; TCRdb's D gene call, TRBD2, goes unchecked for lack of DNA. This CDR3 is built from 17 residues. Germline V lookup: CDR1 LGHDT, CDR2 YNNKEL (reference sequence). This CDR3 reads CASSQDVRGWDTGELFF.

V usage is TRBV11-2 and J usage is TRBJ2-2; TCRdb indicates TRBD2, and absent DNA this call remains unverified. This CDR3 spans 16 amino acids. Per germline, CDR1 SGHAT and CDR2 FQNNGV. The CDR3 protein is CASSLVGLAASGELFF.

The chain carries TRBV29-1 and TRBJ2-3; TCRdb outputs TRBD2, but without DNA this stays unchecked. Per the germline V gene, CDR1 is SQVTM and CDR2 is ANQGSEA. CDR3 size: 16 residues. CDR3: CSVGLGTRGGTDTQYF.

The CDR3 here is CASSLSGSGSYEQYF. The V gene is TRBV7-9, the J gene TRBJ2-7; the TCRdb call, TRBD2, lacks DNA for checking. The CDR3 is 15 residues long. The germline CDR1 and CDR2 sequences are SEHNR and FQNEAQ (reference sequence).

This chain joins TRBV7-2 and TRBJ2-1; TCRdb names TRBD1, which stays unverified in the absence of DNA. The CDR3 length is 13 residues. Germline CDR1 and CDR2: SGHTA and FQGNSA. The CDR3 sequence: CASSSSGYNEQFF.

J is TRBJ2-2 and V is TRBV12-3 or TRBV12-4; with no DNA, the TCRdb D assignment of TRBD2 cannot be verified. The CDR3 has 14 amino acids. CDR3 loop: CASSPTSSPGELFF.

The rearrangement links TRBV5-1 to TRBJ2-3; TCRdb's D gene call, TRBD2, goes unchecked for lack of DNA. Per the germline V gene, CDR1 is SGHRS and CDR2 is YFSETQ. The CDR3 extends over 19 amino acids. The chain's CDR3 is CASSSRRGLGRETTDTQYF. Filled out from reference TRBV5-1 and TRBJ2-3, the complete variable domain reads KAGVTQTPRYLIKTRGQQVTLSCSPISGHRSVSWYQQTPGQGLQFLFEYFSETQRNKGNFPGRFSGRQFSNSRSEMNVSTLELGDSALYLCASSSRRGLGRETTDTQYFGPGTRLTVL.

The chain uses TRBV20-1 and TRBJ1-1. This CDR3 region has 16 residues. Germline lookup yields CDR1 DFQATT and CDR2 SNEGSKA (reference sequence). This chain's CDR3 is CSAESTSAVEGAEAFF.

The V call is TRBV3-1, the J call TRBJ2-1; the TCRdb call, TRBD2, lacks DNA for checking. This CDR3 has 15 residues. From germline, CDR1 is LGHDT and CDR2 YNNKEL (reference sequence). CDR3 sequence: CASSRSGTRQGEQFF.

The chain employs TRBV11-2 and TRBJ2-3; the TCRdb call, TRBD2, lacks DNA for checking. CDR1 SGHAT and CDR2 FQNNGV come from the germline V gene. The length of the CDR3 is 15 residues. The CDR3 sequence: CASSHIAGWTDTQYF.

The chain links TRBV6-1 to TRBJ1-1; TCRdb reports TRBD1, a call that lacks DNA to check it against. The CDR3 is 16 amino acids. In germline, CDR1 is MNHNS, CDR2 SASEGT. Here the CDR3 reads CASSEAQTGPNTEAFF.

J is TRBJ2-7 and V is TRBV12-3 or TRBV12-4; TCRdb reports TRBD1, a call that lacks DNA to check it against. This CDR3 is 17 amino acids long. This chain's CDR3 is CASSLFEGLGVPGEQYF.

This chain uses TRBV7-9 with TRBJ2-7. CDR1 is SEHNR and CDR2 is FQNEAQ in the germline V gene (reference sequence). The CDR3 is made up of 16 amino acids. The CDR3 is CASSAARPVGSSEQYF.

This chain uses TRBV30 with TRBJ2-7; the TCRdb D gene call, TRBD1, has no DNA to confirm it. Germline values: CDR1 GTSNPN, CDR2 SVGIG (reference sequence). This CDR3 is built from 14 residues. CDR3 region: CAWSGTVTTYEQYF.

The rearrangement links TRBV2 to TRBJ2-1; TCRdb proposes TRBD2, but this gene call is untestable without DNA. The CDR3 has 17 residues. CDR1 is SNHLY, CDR2 FYNNEI, per germline. The CDR3 loop is CASSLTGTSGSLNEQFF.

This chain joins TRBV12-3 or TRBV12-4 and TRBJ2-1; absent DNA, TCRdb's TRBD2 call cannot be checked. The CDR3 covers 15 residues. CDR3 protein: CASGGLAGLNNEQFF.

The J gene is TRBJ2-5, the V gene TRBV2; TCRdb outputs TRBD2, but without DNA this stays unchecked. The CDR3 spans 18 residues. Germline CDR1 is SNHLY and CDR2 is FYNNEI. CDR3 sequence reads: CASSRPGLADWYQETQYF. The whole variable domain, remainder taken from reference TRBV2 and TRBJ2-5, is EPEVTQTPSHQVTQMGQEVILRCVPISNHLYFYWYRQILGQKVEFLVSFYNNEISEKSEIFDDQFSVERPDGSNFTLKIRSTKLEDSAMYFCASSRPGLADWYQETQYFGPGTRLLVL.

The chain is built from TRBV25-1 and TRBJ1-2; as DNA is missing, the TRBD1 call by TCRdb cannot be tested. This CDR3 spans 15 amino acids. Germline V CDR1 and CDR2: MGHDK, SYGVNS. The CDR3 loop is CASSEQGVYPYGYTF.

CDR3 loop: CASSPRSGGSSYNEQFF. The chain combines TRBV9 with TRBJ2-1. The CDR3 has 17 residues. The germline gives CDR1 SGDLS, CDR2 YYNGEE.

The J gene is TRBJ1-1, the V gene TRBV27. CDR1 is MNHEY, CDR2 SMNVEV, per germline (reference sequence). The CDR3 spans 19 residues. The CDR3 reads CASSLFGWDELNQNTEAFF.